Listed here are 8 T cell receptor beta chains from one sample, sequenced in a study of T-cell reconstitution after alpha-beta-depleted transplantation in children. Unique molecular identifiers tagged the TCRbeta library. In TCRdb, the PCR reads were re-called with MiXCR into one record per CDR3 protein. The data hold some 590,000 distinct CDR3 sequences, with 8% to 11% observed a single time. Material: PBMCs from the stem cell graft donor, obtained from the stem cell graft. The source is a human donor who donated a stem cell graft to a child with acute myeloid leukemia.

This clonotype was counted only a few times. This chain joins TRBV25-1 and TRBJ2-1, with D maybe TRBD2 (6 bases). The CDR3 loop spans 14 amino acids. The V gene lost 3 bases and the J gene lost 12 bases, with 18 bases spanning the gap. Germline V gene sequence: CDR1 MGHDK, CDR2 SYGVNS. The chain's CDR3 is CASSEGRVGEVQFF. CDR3 bases: TGTGCCAGCAGTGAGGGGCGGGTCGGGGAGGTGCAGTTCTTC.

This sequence joins TRBV5-6 and TRBJ2-3; TRBD2 aligns across 10 bases. CDR3 length equals 15 residues. Germline V gives CDR1 SGHDT, CDR2 YYEEEE. J lost 4 bases, V lost 2 bases, and 4 bases had no gene match. Written as DNA, the CDR3 is TGTGCCAGCAGCTTCAGCGGGAGGGCCCCAGATACGCAGTATTTT. It specifies CASSFSGRAPDTQYF. The variable domain in full, completed from reference TRBV5-6 and TRBJ2-3, reads DAGVTQSPTHLIKTRGQQVTLRCSPKSGHDTVSWYQQALGQGPQFIFQYYEEEERQRGNFPDRFSGHQFPNYSSELNVNALLLGDSALYLCASSFSGRAPDTQYFGPGTRLTVL.

The gene calls are TRBV12-3 or TRBV12-4 and TRBJ1-4; D possibly corresponds to TRBD1 (5 bases). CDR3 length: 14 residues. Trimming removed 3 bases at V and 4 bases at J, with 9 bases between. The CDR3 sequence: CASSFTGLNEKLFF. CDR3 DNA: TGTGCCAGCAGTTTTACGGGACTTAATGAAAAACTGTTTTTT.

This clonotype was seen just once. The chain combines TRBV18 with TRBJ1-6; D call uncertain. Trimming pared 3 bases from V and 9 bases from J, leaving 15 bases between. CDR3 length: 15 amino acids. Germline V gene lookup returns CDR1 KGHSH and CDR2 LQKENI. The CDR3 DNA is TGTGCCAGCTCACCGAAGGCGGAGTGGAGTTCACCCCTCCACTTT. Its translation: CASSPKAEWSSPLHF.

The rearrangement links TRBV7-2 to TRBJ2-5; no reliable D call. The V gene lost 0 bases and the J gene lost 5 bases, with 10 bases spanning the gap. The CDR3 totals 14 residues. Germline values: CDR1 SGHTA, CDR2 FQGNSA. The DNA for the CDR3 is TGTGCCAGCAGCTTAGCGCTATGGGCCGAGACCCAGTACTTC. This translates into CASSLALWAETQYF.

The J gene is TRBJ2-5, the V gene TRBV7-2, with D possibly TRBD1 on 6 matching bases. V was clipped by 8 bases and J by 5 bases, with 15 bases between them. The CDR3 loop spans 13 amino acids. Per the germline V gene, CDR1 is SGHTA and CDR2 is FQGNSA. The CDR3 spells CASGTKVGETQYF. CDR3 coding DNA: TGTGCCAGCGGGACAAAAGTCGGGGAGACCCAGTACTTC. Drawing the rest from reference TRBV7-2 and TRBJ2-5, the complete variable domain is GAGVSQSPSNKVTEKGKDVELRCDPISGHTALYWYRQSLGQGLEFLIYFQGNSAPDKSGLPSDRFSAERTGGSVSTLTIQRTQQEDSAVYLCASGTKVGETQYFGPGTRLLVL.

Many counts were recorded for this clonotype. The chain has TRBV12-3 or TRBV12-4 and TRBJ2-5; the match to TRBD1 covers 8 bases. CDR3 size: 16 residues. V dropped 6 bases and J dropped 2; count of bases not matched to a gene: 11. The CDR3: CASSKSGQGYQETQYF. The CDR3, as DNA: TGTGCCAGCAGCAAATCAGGACAGGGCTATCAAGAGACCCAGTACTTC.

This clonotype was observed a handful of times. The chain combines TRBV20-1 with TRBJ2-7; 10 bases are shared with TRBD2. The length of the CDR3 is 15 residues. CDR1 and CDR2 from the germline V gene are DFQATT and SNEGSKA (reference sequence). The ends lost 6 bases at V and 4 bases at J; junction bases unmatched: 12. The CDR3 here is CSAIFSGRALYEQYF. As DNA, the CDR3 is TGCAGTGCCATCTTCAGCGGGAGGGCCTTGTACGAGCAGTACTTC.